Here is one T cell receptor (beta chain) with its context. Its antigen remains unknown. Sequencing used immunoSEQ multiplex PCR; TCRdb keeps in-frame clones, though not all of them. The sample includes some 2.4 million clones, approximately 93% of them seen just once. This entry comes from a study of shared clonotypes between healthy human individuals. Study-wide points: Represented diversity (both genetic and exposure-history) was limited by the small number of donors. Unshared clonotypes carried lower generation probabilities than those common to all four donors.

Source material: naive CD4+ T cells from PBMCs. Described subset: CD45RA+ positively selected. The source is a man between 18 and 29 years old in good health. Some clones in this sample may be carry-over from other donors' samples.

Here the CDR3 reads CAISESDRGLKETQYF. Written as DNA, the CDR3 is TGTGCCATCAGTGAGTCGGACAGGGGGCTGAAAGAGACCCAGTACTTC. The chain links TRBV10-3 to TRBJ2-5, with 11 bases lining up with TRBD1. The V segment lost 0 bases and the J segment 3 bases; nucleotides outside the gene matches: 3. This CDR3 is 16 amino acids long. The germline gives CDR1 ENHRY, CDR2 SYGVKD.